The 22 T cell receptor beta chains given below trace back to one sample, sequenced in a study of OX40 agonist ivuxolimab in advanced cancers. Libraries were constructed by the immunoSEQ multiplex PCR assay. The table comes from immuneACCESS by way of TCRdb, which keeps in-frame sequences with V and J called. Part of the clones is missing from these tables; in studies checked, under half for an unresolved V gene and the rest for unknown reasons. The sample table contains 46,000 or so clones; only one count was recorded for 89% of them. Clones ranked in the top ten supply approximately 12% of the sample. The sequenced sample was CD4+ or CD8+ T cells sorted from blood, obtained in a trial of the OX40 agonist ivuxolimab. These receptor sequences come from an adult with an advanced solid tumor such as melanoma, head and neck, liver or kidney cancer.

This chain links TRBV6-5 with TRBJ2-1, with TRBD2 matching over 9 bases. The CDR3 has 14 residues. Germline CDR1 reads MNHEY; CDR2 reads SVGAGI. Trimming removed 4 bases from V and 6 bases from J; junction bases left unmatched: 4. CDR3 region: CASSFQRGANEQFF. The CDR3 DNA sequence: TGTGCCAGCAGTTTCCAGCGGGGGGCCAATGAGCAGTTCTTC.

The rearrangement links TRBV7-2 to TRBJ2-3; D is ambiguous. Germline CDR1 reads SGHTA; CDR2 reads FQGNSA. The CDR3 has 13 amino acids. The V and J ends lost 3 bases and 8 bases respectively, with 12 bases between them. In DNA form, the CDR3 reads TGTGCCAGCAGCTTTGAATTCCTGGCTACGCAGTATTTT. This gives the protein CASSFEFLATQYF.

The rearrangement links TRBV4-3 to TRBJ2-3; 7 positions agree with TRBD2. This CDR3 is 15 amino acids long. Per the germline V gene, CDR1 is LGHNA and CDR2 is YSLEER. The J segment lost 4 bases and the V segment lost 0 bases, leaving 4 bases of the junction unmatched. This CDR3 is CASSQEKRGADTQYF. Written as DNA, the CDR3 is TGCGCCAGCAGCCAAGAAAAACGGGGGGCAGATACGCAGTATTTT.

V is TRBV4-3 and J is TRBJ1-2; 10 nucleotides line up with TRBD1. This CDR3 spans 16 amino acids. CDR1 is LGHNA, CDR2 YSLEER, per germline. The trim removed 4 bases at V and 3 bases at J, leaving 8 bases unmatched. CDR3 DNA: TGCGCCAGCAGCCCCCCCCCGGGACAGGGGTACTATGGCTACACCTTC. It codes for CASSPPPGQGYYGYTF.

The chain employs TRBV11-3 and TRBJ1-1; D perhaps matches TRBD1 (5 bases). The CDR3 has 14 residues. Germline loops: CDR1 SGHNT, CDR2 YENEEA. Deletions cut 5 bases from V and 0 bases from J, with 10 bases between. The CDR3 here is CASSGLTVNTEAFF. In DNA form, the CDR3 reads TGTGCCAGCAGCGGATTGACAGTGAACACTGAAGCTTTCTTT.

The chain joins TRBV6-5 to TRBJ2-2, with 7 positions matching TRBD2. V was clipped by 2 bases and J by 4 bases; unmatched bases: 4. The length of the CDR3 is 15 residues. CDR1 and CDR2 (germline): MNHEY, SVGAGI. The CDR3 bases are TGTGCCAGCAGTTACCCGGGCGGGGGCACCGGGGAGCTGTTTTTT. Its translation is CASSYPGGGTGELFF.

CDR3 coding DNA: TGTGCCAGCAGTTTAATGGCTTATAGCAATCAGCCCCAGCATTTT. Protein product: CASSLMAYSNQPQHF. The rearrangement uses TRBV27 and TRBJ1-5; D call uncertain. The V gene's germline CDR1 is MNHEY and CDR2 SMNVEV (reference sequence). The CDR3 has 15 amino acids. Trimming pared 2 bases from V and 0 bases from J, leaving 8 bases between.

The chain employs TRBV7-7 and TRBJ2-5, with D possibly TRBD2 on 6 matching bases. The CDR3 is 15 amino acids. Germline V CDR1 and CDR2: SSHAT, FNYEAQ (reference sequence). V lost 4 bases to trimming and J lost 5 bases, with 17 bases between them. CDR3 coding DNA: TGTGCCAGCAGCTCCGACGGTCCAGGAGGGGAGACCCAGTACTTC. It codes for CASSSDGPGGETQYF. Full variable domain (remainder filled in from reference TRBV7-7 and TRBJ2-5): GAGVSQSPRYKVTKRGQDVTLRCDPISSHATLYWYQQALGQGPEFLTYFNYEAQPDKSGLPSDRFSAERPEGSISTLTIQRTEQRDSAMYRCASSSDGPGGETQYFGPGTRLLVL.

The rearrangement uses TRBV12-5 and TRBJ1-2; maybe TRBD1 (5 bases). Germline V CDR1 and CDR2: LGHNT, FRNRAP. The CDR3 has 12 residues. V was clipped by 5 bases and J by 11 bases, with 15 bases between them. CDR3 DNA: TGTGCTAGTGGTATCCCCCCCCGGGGGTACACCTTC. Amino acids: CASGIPPRGYTF. Full variable domain (rest looked up from reference TRBV12-5 and TRBJ1-2): DARVTQTPRHKVTEMGQEVTMRCQPILGHNTVFWYRQTMMQGLELLAYFRNRAPLDDSGMPKDRFSAEMPDATLATLKIQPSEPRDSAVYFCASGIPPRGYTFGSGTRLTVV.

This chain uses TRBV25-1 with TRBJ2-2, with D possibly being TRBD2 (6 bases). CDR1 is MGHDK and CDR2 is SYGVNS in the germline V gene. The CDR3 is 14 residues long. The V and J ends lost 4 bases and 3 bases respectively, with 9 bases between them. CDR3 coding DNA: TGTGCCAGCAGTGCCCGGGGGTACACCGGGGAGCTGTTTTTT. Amino acids: CASSARGYTGELFF.

This chain uses TRBV6-5 with TRBJ2-1, with 13 bases that match TRBD2. The CDR3 is made up of 15 amino acids. Germline values: CDR1 MNHEY, CDR2 SVGAGI. The V segment lost 5 bases and the J segment 7 bases; nucleotides outside the gene matches: 5. CDR3 residues: CASSLGTSGVNEQFF. CDR3 nucleotide sequence: TGTGCCAGCAGTCTCGGGACTAGCGGGGTGAATGAGCAGTTCTTC.

The rearrangement joins TRBV6-1 to TRBJ1-1; TRBD1 is a possible D gene (6 bases). CDR3 size: 14 residues. Germline V gene data show CDR1 as MNHNS and CDR2 as SASEGT. V was shortened by 2 bases and J by 3 bases, with 10 bases between the two germline ends. The CDR3 region has the DNA TGTGCCAGCAGTGAAACAGGGTCGGACACTGAAGCTTTCTTT. It translates to CASSETGSDTEAFF.

The V and J genes are TRBV11-3 and TRBJ1-2, with 9 bases matching TRBD1. V lost 3 bases and J lost 12; bases outside the gene matches: 14. This CDR3 is 15 amino acids long. Germline V gene lookup returns CDR1 SGHNT and CDR2 YENEEA. The CDR3 spells CASSLAGTGTATDTF. The CDR3 DNA sequence: TGTGCCAGCAGCTTGGCGGGGACAGGGACCGCTACGGACACCTTC.

The chain combines TRBV5-6 with TRBJ1-1; D is unresolved. This CDR3 is built from 13 residues. Germline V gene sequence: CDR1 SGHDT, CDR2 YYEEEE. Trimming removed 3 bases from V and 2 bases from J, with 8 bases in between. The CDR3: CASSSTDNTEAFF. CDR3 bases: TGTGCCAGCAGCTCCACAGATAACACTGAAGCTTTCTTT.

The CDR3, as DNA: TGTGCCAGCAGCCCAAGGGAAGGCTCCGAGCAGTACTTC. It translates to CASSPREGSEQYF. J is TRBJ2-7 and V is TRBV7-9; D gene unclear. V dropped 5 bases and J dropped 6 bases, with 14 bases sitting between them. CDR1 is SEHNR, CDR2 FQNEAQ, per germline (reference sequence). The CDR3 length is 13 residues. Using reference TRBV7-9 and TRBJ2-7 for the parts outside the CDR3, the full variable domain is DTGVSQNPRHKITKRGQNVTFRCDPISEHNRLYWYRQTLGQGPEFLTYFQNEAQLEKSRLLSDRFSAERPKGSFSTLEIQRTEQGDSAMYLCASSPREGSEQYFGPGTRLTVT.

The chain links TRBV19 to TRBJ2-7; D possibly corresponds to TRBD2 (6 bases). Trimming left V 3 bases short and J 0 bases short, with 12 bases between. Germline V CDR1 and CDR2: LNHDA, SQIVND (reference sequence). The CDR3 contains 15 residues. The chain's CDR3 is CASSMGSGASYEQYF. The CDR3 DNA is TGTGCCAGTAGTATGGGTAGCGGAGCCTCCTACGAGCAGTACTTC.

This clone was detected only once. The chain joins TRBV13 to TRBJ2-1; maybe TRBD1 (6 bases). The CDR3 sequence is 15 residues long. The germline V and J ends were trimmed by 5 bases and 2 bases, with 13 bases remaining between them. The germline V gene has CDR1 PRHDT and CDR2 FYEKMQ (reference sequence). Written as DNA, the CDR3 is TGTGCCAGCAGCCCTACCCCAGGGGCCTACAATGAGCAGTTCTTC. The encoded protein is CASSPTPGAYNEQFF.

J is TRBJ2-2 and V is TRBV6-6, with D possibly being TRBD1 (5 bases). This CDR3 region has 13 residues. Trimming removed 3 bases at V and 6 bases at J, with 8 bases between. Germline values: CDR1 MNHNY, CDR2 SVGAGI (reference sequence). DNA for the CDR3: TGTGCCAGCAGTTATGTGGGGCCCGGGGAGCTGTTTTTT. It encodes CASSYVGPGELFF.

The chain combines TRBV4-3 with TRBJ1-2, with D hard to call. CDR3 length equals 14 residues. CDR1 and CDR2 (germline): LGHNA, YSLEER. V shed 3 bases and J shed 2 bases, with 10 bases lying between them. CDR3 protein: CASSQERENYGYTF. In DNA, the CDR3 is TGCGCCAGCAGCCAGGAGCGGGAGAACTATGGCTACACCTTC.

The CDR3, as DNA: TGCGCCAGCAGCCAACACAGGGGATCCACTGAAGCTTTCTTT. This codes for CASSQHRGSTEAFF. V gene TRBV4-3 combines with J gene TRBJ1-1; 7 bases fit TRBD1. In germline, CDR1 is LGHNA, CDR2 YSLEER. Trimming took 2 bases from V and 4 from J; bases not matched to a gene: 4. This CDR3 is built from 14 residues.

The rearrangement uses TRBV19 and TRBJ2-7; TRBD2 matches 7 bases. Trimming cost V 3 bases and J 3 bases; bases outside gene matches: 23. This CDR3 is 20 amino acids long. CDR1 is LNHDA, CDR2 SQIVND, per germline (reference sequence). CDR3 loop: CASSIGAGLPELGKFYEQYF. CDR3 nucleotides: TGTGCCAGTAGTATCGGAGCGGGACTTCCCGAGCTGGGGAAGTTCTACGAGCAGTACTTC.

V and J are TRBV9 and TRBJ2-7; no clear D gene. V was pared by 4 bases and J by 6 bases, with 17 bases between. The germline CDR1 and CDR2 sequences are SGDLS and YYNGEE. The length of the CDR3 is 14 residues. The CDR3 loop reads CASSSRLQPFEQYF. In nucleotides, the CDR3 is TGTGCCAGCAGCTCCCGACTCCAGCCCTTCGAGCAGTACTTC.